Listed below are T cell receptor beta chains from one sample, sequenced in a study of shared clonotypes between healthy human individuals. TCRdb's table, derived via immunoSEQ multiplex PCR, lists solely in-frame clones and lacks some. The sample lists roughly 810,000 clones, about 96% occurring once. Sequenced sample: naive CD8+ T cells sorted from blood. The receptors here all came from a man aged 25 to 45 in good health. Each CDR3 is given with its conserved first and last residue. The D gene is left open where the match is weak. Clone size is given for some rows only: seen once, a few or many times, or a class if the clone is expanded.

>TRBV7-9|TRBJ2-1|-|-
CASSFSAEQFF
TGTGCCAGCAGCTTTTCTGCTGAGCAGTTCTTC
>TRBV9|TRBJ2-5|-|-
CASSAGGLQETQYF
TGTGCCAGCAGCGCCGGGGGACTTCAAGAGACCCAGTACTTC
>TRBV27|TRBJ2-1|TRBD2|-
CASSEGLARDEQFF
TGTGCCAGCAGTGAGGGACTAGCGAGGGATGAGCAGTTCTTC
>TRBV10-1|TRBJ2-1|-|-
CASSELGRATVEMFF
TGCGCCAGCAGTGAATTAGGCAGAGCCACCGTAGAGATGTTCTTC
>TRBV11-1|TRBJ2-7|TRBD2|-
CASSLIGLAGVDEQYF
TGTGCCAGCAGCTTAATCGGACTAGCGGGAGTAGACGAGCAGTACTTC
>TRBV7-9|TRBJ2-3|-|once
CASSLALGNSQYF
TGTGCCAGCAGCTTAGCGCTCGGGAATTCGCAGTATTTT
>TRBV29-1|TRBJ2-2|TRBD1|-
CSVDQGDAGELFF
TGCAGCGTTGATCAGGGGGACGCCGGGGAGCTGTTTTTT
>TRBV7-9|TRBJ1-4|-|-
CASSLVEKLFF
TGTGCCAGCAGCTTAGTTGAAAAACTGTTTTTT
>TRBV19|TRBJ2-1|-|-
CASKRQDSYNEQFF
TGTGCCAGTAAGAGACAGGATTCCTACAATGAGCAGTTCTTC
>TRBV7-9|TRBJ2-7|TRBD2|-
CASSHPGREGPREQYF
TGTGCCAGCAGCCATCCTGGGCGGGAGGGCCCTCGGGAGCAGTACTTC
>TRBV15|TRBJ2-4|TRBD2|-
CATSDLAGLSIQYF
TGTGCCACCAGCGACCTAGCGGGACTCTCCATTCAGTACTTC
>TRBV19|TRBJ2-3|-|-
CASLGWNTSTDTQYF
TGTGCCAGTCTGGGTTGGAACACGAGCACAGATACGCAGTATTTT
>TRBV29-1|TRBJ2-5|-|-
CSVEAPIWATAQETQYF
TGCAGCGTTGAGGCCCCGATCTGGGCAACAGCACAAGAGACCCAGTACTTC
>TRBV25-1|TRBJ2-1|TRBD2|-
CASSGWTSSDEQFF
TGTGCCAGCAGTGGCTGGACTAGTTCGGATGAGCAGTTCTTC
>TRBV5-6|TRBJ2-1|-|-
CASSLRTYNEQFF
TGTGCCAGCAGCCTACGTACATACAATGAGCAGTTCTTC
>TRBV4-1|TRBJ1-5|TRBD1|-
CASSQARGLSNQPQHF
TGCGCCAGCAGCCAAGCCAGGGGGCTTAGCAATCAGCCCCAGCATTTT
>TRBV19|TRBJ2-1|-|-
CASSMSPSSYNEQFF
TGTGCCAGTAGTATGAGCCCTTCCTCCTACAATGAGCAGTTCTTC
>TRBV7-9|TRBJ2-5|-|once
CASSSPGSELQYF
TGTGCCAGCAGCTCACCCGGGTCGGAACTCCAGTACTTC
>TRBV5-4|TRBJ2-7|TRBD1|-
CASSLQGVSYEQYF
TGTGCCAGCAGCCTACAGGGGGTGTCCTACGAGCAGTACTTC
>TRBV29-1|TRBJ2-7|-|-
CSVEDLRGAASYEQYF
TGCAGCGTTGAAGATCTTCGGGGGGCGGCCTCCTACGAGCAGTACTTC
>TRBV13|TRBJ2-7|-|-
CASSLSGYYEQYF
TGTGCCAGCAGCTTATCAGGGTACTACGAGCAGTACTTC
>TRBV6-1|TRBJ2-7|-|-
CASSEYRAYEQYF
TGTGCCAGCAGTGAGTACCGTGCCTACGAGCAGTACTTC
>TRBV15|TRBJ1-1|TRBD1|once
CATSRSLTGGTEAFF
TGTGCCACCAGCAGATCCCTTACAGGGGGGACTGAAGCTTTCTTT
>TRBV4-2|TRBJ2-2|-|-
CASSQLVGGNTGELFF
TGTGCCAGCAGCCAATTGGTGGGGGGCAACACCGGGGAGCTGTTTTTT
>TRBV2|TRBJ2-1|TRBD2|-
CASSPLTSGRADEQFF
TGTGCCAGCAGTCCGTTGACTAGCGGGAGGGCCGATGAGCAGTTCTTC
>TRBV7-9|TRBJ2-1|-|-
CASSPPGEQFF
TGTGCCAGCAGCCCTCCCGGTGAGCAGTTCTTC
>TRBV6-5|TRBJ2-2|TRBD1|-
CASRDRGPVTGELFF
TGTGCCAGCAGGGACAGGGGGCCGGTCACCGGGGAGCTGTTTTTT
>TRBV27|TRBJ2-1|-|-
CASSPLAGLSNEQFF
TGTGCCAGCAGTCCCCTGGCGGGACTTTCCAATGAGCAGTTCTTC
>TRBV27|TRBJ2-7|TRBD2|-
CASRPAMTSFYEQYF
TGTGCCAGCAGACCCGCGATGACTAGCTTCTACGAGCAGTACTTC
>TRBV21-1|TRBJ2-7|-|-
CASSKVEFSCEQYF
TGTGCCAGCAGCAAAGTCGAATTCTCATGCGAGCAGTACTTC
>TRBV5-6|TRBJ2-7|TRBD1|-
CASSLFRTGSFEQYF
TGTGCCAGCAGCTTGTTCCGGACAGGGTCCTTCGAGCAGTACTTC
>TRBV2|TRBJ1-2|-|-
CAPKGQGDGYTF
TGTGCCCCTAAAGGTCAGGGAGATGGCTACACCTTC